Listed here are 28 T cell receptor beta chains from one sample, sequenced in a study of shared clonotypes between healthy human individuals. Some clones are missing from TCRdb's copy, which holds only in-frame ones; the method was immunoSEQ multiplex PCR. Of roughly 2,300,000 clones in the sample, roughly 90% were seen once. Specimen: naive CD4+ T cells from PBMCs. Subset defined: CD45RA+ positively selected. Receptors were obtained from a man aged 18 to 35 in good health. Some clones in this sample may be carry-over from other donors' samples.

The rearrangement joins TRBV6-1 to TRBJ1-1, with a weak D call TRBD1 (6 bases). V lost 5 bases to trimming and J lost 5 bases, with 18 bases between them. The CDR3 extends over 15 amino acids. The germline V gene has CDR1 MNHNS and CDR2 SASEGT. CDR3 DNA sequence: TGTGCCAGCAGTCCCAAGGGGGGGTTGGGGACTGAAGCTTTCTTT. This codes for CASSPKGGLGTEAFF.

This rearrangement joins TRBV28 to TRBJ1-6; no clear D gene. The CDR3 is 14 amino acids. V gave up 5 bases and J gave up 9 bases, with 14 bases separating them. The germline V gene has CDR1 MDHEN and CDR2 SYDVKM. CDR3 nucleotide sequence: TGTGCCAGCAGTCCCCTGACGTCGGGTTCACCCCTCCACTTT. Translation: CASSPLTSGSPLHF.

The chain uses TRBV20-1 and TRBJ2-3; no clear D gene. The CDR3 covers 11 residues. V was clipped by 6 bases and J by 2 bases, with 6 bases between them. Germline V gives CDR1 DFQATT, CDR2 SNEGSKA (reference sequence). CDR3: CSAPATDTQYF. DNA for the CDR3: TGCAGTGCACCCGCCACAGATACGCAGTATTTT.

The chain recombines TRBV27 with TRBJ1-2; TRBD1 aligns across 7 bases. Germline V gene lookup returns CDR1 MNHEY and CDR2 SMNVEV (reference sequence). The trim removed 5 bases at V and 5 bases at J, leaving 5 bases unmatched. CDR3 length equals 13 residues. CDR3 in DNA: TGTGCCAGCAGTGCCCGGACAGGTTATGGCTACACCTTC. Protein sequence: CASSARTGYGYTF.

The genes are TRBV11-2 and TRBJ2-7, with 12 bases that match TRBD2. The CDR3 loop spans 17 amino acids. Looked up from germline, CDR1 is SGHAT and CDR2 is FQNNGV. Trimming at V came to 5 bases and at J to 5 bases, leaving 13 bases not matched to a gene. The CDR3 nucleotides are TGTGCCAGCAGCCTCCACCCTGGAACTAGCGGGAGGAACGAGCAGTACTTC. This sequence encodes CASSLHPGTSGRNEQYF.

The chain employs TRBV10-3 and TRBJ2-1, with 16 positions matching TRBD2. Unmatched junction bases numbered 14, after V lost 6 bases and J lost 9 bases. The CDR3 is made up of 18 amino acids. CDR1 ENHRY and CDR2 SYGVKD come from the germline V gene. In DNA, the CDR3 is TGTGCCATCAGACCCTCTCCAGGGACTAGCGGGAGGGCCGGTGAGCAGTTCTTC. As protein: CAIRPSPGTSGRAGEQFF.

This rearrangement joins TRBV27 to TRBJ2-1; TRBD2 might be the D (5 bases). The CDR3 length is 12 residues. The germline V gene has CDR1 MNHEY and CDR2 SMNVEV (reference sequence). V lost 2 bases and J lost 9, with 8 bases in between. As DNA, the CDR3 is TGTGCCAGCAGTTTAGTCGGGGTTGAGCAGTTCTTC. Amino acids: CASSLVGVEQFF.

V gene TRBV19 combines with J gene TRBJ2-7, with D possibly called TRBD1 or TRBD2 (5 bases each). Germline assignment: CDR1 LNHDA and CDR2 SQIVND (reference sequence). Deletions cut 3 bases from V and 2 bases from J, with 14 bases between. This CDR3 spans 15 amino acids. CDR3 coding DNA: TGTGCCAGTAGTATTACGTCCAGGGAGACCTACGAGCAGTACTTC. Translating gives CASSITSRETYEQYF.

The rearrangement links TRBV6-6 to TRBJ2-1; 8 nucleotides align to TRBD1. Trimming removed 0 bases from V and 14 bases from J; junction bases left unmatched: 6. This CDR3 spans 13 amino acids. CDR1 and CDR2 (germline): MNHNY, SVGAGI (reference sequence). The DNA for the CDR3 is TGTGCCAGCAGTTACTCGGAGGGACAGGCTAAGTTCTTC. Protein: CASSYSEGQAKFF.

V is TRBV11-2 and J is TRBJ2-1; D not certain. The CDR3 length is 12 residues. V gave up 5 bases and J gave up 5 bases, with 7 bases separating them. Germline V gene data show CDR1 as SGHAT and CDR2 as FQNNGV. DNA of the CDR3: TGTGCCAGCAGCCAGCAACACAATGAGCAGTTCTTC. Protein product: CASSQQHNEQFF.

This clone was counted a few times. The V and J genes are TRBV7-6 and TRBJ1-1; TRBD1 aligns across 7 bases. The CDR3 totals 12 residues. V lost 5 bases, J lost 6 bases, and 3 bases stayed unmatched. The germline V gene encodes CDR1 SGHVS and CDR2 FNYEAQ. CDR3 coding DNA: TGTGCCAGCAGCGCACAGGGGCCTGAAGCTTTCTTT. Its translation: CASSAQGPEAFF.

The chain joins TRBV28 to TRBJ2-7, with 9 nucleotides matching TRBD1. CDR3 length: 13 amino acids. Unmatched junction bases numbered 5, after V lost 5 bases and J lost 6 bases. Germline V CDR1 and CDR2: MDHEN, SYDVKM. DNA of the CDR3: TGTGCCAGCAGTACCGGGACAGGGCGCGAGCAGTACTTC. Translation: CASSTGTGREQYF.

This chain connects TRBV27 to TRBJ2-5; D possibly corresponds to TRBD2 (6 bases). Trimming took off 5 bases at V and 5 bases at J, with 9 bases between the two ends. CDR3 length: 12 amino acids. Germline-derived CDR1 and CDR2 are MNHEY and SMNVEV (reference sequence). CDR3 protein: CASSNGGETQYF. In nucleotides, the CDR3 is TGTGCCAGCAGTAATGGGGGGGAGACCCAGTACTTC.

The chain recombines TRBV4-1 with TRBJ1-2; TRBD1 aligns across 10 bases. The CDR3 length is 16 residues. After removal of 0 bases from V and 5 bases from J, the junction contained 6 bases not matched to a gene. Germline V gene sequence: CDR1 MGHRA, CDR2 YSYEKL. CDR3 DNA sequence: TGCGCCAGCAGCCAAGAAGGGGGGGGACAGGGGTATGGCTACACCTTC. Its protein is CASSQEGGGQGYGYTF.

The chain links TRBV4-2 to TRBJ2-5; D call uncertain. The germline V gene encodes CDR1 LGHNA and CDR2 YNFKEQ. Trimming pared 2 bases from V and 4 bases from J, leaving 8 bases between. The CDR3 has 13 amino acids. CDR3 DNA: TGTGCCAGCAGCCAATCAGGTGGAGAGACCCAGTACTTC. Translated, it gives CASSQSGGETQYF.

This sequence joins TRBV4-2 and TRBJ2-7; 10 positions match TRBD2. The CDR3 runs to 18 residues. Per germline, CDR1 LGHNA and CDR2 YNFKEQ. After removal of 3 bases from V and 5 bases from J, the junction contained 16 bases not matched to a gene. The DNA of the CDR3 is TGTGCCAGCAGCCACGCAAGCTCCCCTAGCGGGAGTATCCACGAGCAGTACTTC. It translates to CASSHASSPSGSIHEQYF.

The rearrangement joins TRBV5-1 to TRBJ2-5, with TRBD2 matching 9 bases. Per the germline V gene, CDR1 is SGHRS and CDR2 is YFSETQ. The V gene end was trimmed by 0 bases and the J gene end by 5 bases; junction bases not matched to a gene: 8. This CDR3 contains 16 residues. The CDR3, as DNA: TGCGCCAGCAGCTTGGCTGGCGGGAGGGCCGGGGAGACCCAGTACTTC. Residues: CASSLAGGRAGETQYF.

The chain links TRBV2 to TRBJ2-1, with 8 bases matching TRBD2. The germline gives CDR1 SNHLY, CDR2 FYNNEI. Germline trimming cut 3 bases from V and 3 bases from J; bases unmatched to any gene: 4. This CDR3 contains 15 residues. CDR3 nucleotide sequence: TGTGCCAGCAGTGAGGAGCGGGAGAACTACAATGAGCAGTTCTTC. Translated: CASSEERENYNEQFF.

The V and J genes are TRBV11-3 and TRBJ2-3; 8 bases agree with TRBD1. Trimming took 5 bases from V and 9 from J; bases not matched to a gene: 7. The CDR3 runs to 13 residues. The germline CDR1 and CDR2 sequences are SGHNT and YENEEA. Here the CDR3 DNA reads TGTGCCAGCAGCCAGAGGACAGGGCAGACGCAGTATTTT. Translation gives CASSQRTGQTQYF.

In regard to this clone: This sample includes further DNA sequences coding for the same CDR3. The chain recombines TRBV9 with TRBJ2-1; 9 bases are shared with TRBD2. Germline V gene data show CDR1 as SGDLS and CDR2 as YYNGEE. The V and J ends lost 3 bases and 3 bases, in that order; junction bases with no gene match: 4. The CDR3 length is 15 residues. This chain's CDR3 is CASSARLADYNEQFF. In DNA form, the CDR3 reads TGTGCCAGCAGCGCCAGACTAGCGGACTACAATGAGCAGTTCTTC.

Concerning this clone itself: Within the sample, other DNA sequences also encode this same CDR3. The rearrangement uses TRBV7-6 and TRBJ1-2; D unclear. Trimming took off 1 base at V and 5 bases at J, with 8 bases between the two ends. This CDR3 contains 13 residues. Germline values: CDR1 SGHVS, CDR2 FNYEAQ. CDR3 sequence reads: CASSLVSGYGYTF. CDR3 nucleotide sequence: TGTGCCAGCAGCTTAGTCTCCGGGTATGGCTACACCTTC.

J is TRBJ1-5 and V is TRBV28; 7 bases are shared with TRBD1. The V segment lost 4 bases and the J segment 6 bases; nucleotides outside the gene matches: 6. The length of the CDR3 is 14 residues. Per the germline V gene, CDR1 is MDHEN and CDR2 is SYDVKM. The CDR3 region has the DNA TGTGCCAGCAGTTCGACAGGGTTCGGTCAGCCCCAGCATTTT. This gives the protein CASSSTGFGQPQHF.

V gene TRBV5-1 combines with J gene TRBJ2-1; TRBD2 might be the D (5 bases). With 5 bases removed from V and 7 bases from J, the gap between germline ends came to 13 bases. CDR1 is SGHRS and CDR2 is YFSETQ in the germline V gene. The length of the CDR3 is 13 residues. CDR3 nucleotides: TGCGCCAGCAGGAGAGAGGGTAGGAATGAGCAGTTCTTC. Protein sequence: CASRREGRNEQFF.

Turning to this clone: A junction end diverges from the germline sequence, so it may reflect a read error. The V gene is TRBV30, the J gene TRBJ1-4; D is unclear. Germline V gene sequence: CDR1 GTSNPN, CDR2 SVGIG (reference sequence). The CDR3 extends over 15 amino acids. The CDR3 DNA follows: TGTGCCTGGAGTGATGGACCGAAAGTAAATGAAAAACTGCTTTTT. Translation: CAWSDGPKVNEKLLF.

The chain joins TRBV10-3 to TRBJ1-5; no reliable D call. This CDR3 comprises 13 residues. V was shortened by 10 bases and J by 4 bases, with 14 bases between the two germline ends. Per germline, CDR1 ENHRY and CDR2 SYGVKD. The CDR3 sequence is CATRLTENQPQHF. The CDR3 DNA reads as TGTGCCACAAGGCTGACGGAAAATCAGCCCCAGCATTTT.

The rearrangement links TRBV29-1 to TRBJ2-1, with 7 positions matching TRBD2. Germline CDR1 SQVTM, CDR2 ANQGSEA. V was pared by 6 bases and J by 4 bases, with 12 bases of the junction left unmatched. This CDR3 spans 15 amino acids. Here the CDR3 reads CSVRLRLAAYNEQFF. CDR3 sequence (DNA): TGCAGCGTGCGCCTGAGGCTAGCGGCTTACAATGAGCAGTTCTTC.

CDR3 DNA: TGTGCCAGCAGCCCCCTTATGGGGCTGAACACTGAAGCTTTCTTT. This encodes CASSPLMGLNTEAFF. V and J are TRBV7-8 and TRBJ1-1; D is perhaps TRBD1 (5 bases). Germline loops: CDR1 SGHVS, CDR2 FQNEAQ. The length of the CDR3 is 15 residues. V was clipped by 5 bases and J by 0 bases, with 13 bases between them.

V gene TRBV19 combines with J gene TRBJ2-3, with unresolved D. The CDR3 consists of 14 residues. Trimming stripped 7 bases from V and 6 bases from J, with 17 bases between. Germline V lookup: CDR1 LNHDA, CDR2 SQIVND (reference sequence). The CDR3 is CASKDGPEADTQYF. The CDR3 nucleotides are TGTGCCAGTAAGGACGGGCCTGAGGCGGATACGCAGTATTTT.